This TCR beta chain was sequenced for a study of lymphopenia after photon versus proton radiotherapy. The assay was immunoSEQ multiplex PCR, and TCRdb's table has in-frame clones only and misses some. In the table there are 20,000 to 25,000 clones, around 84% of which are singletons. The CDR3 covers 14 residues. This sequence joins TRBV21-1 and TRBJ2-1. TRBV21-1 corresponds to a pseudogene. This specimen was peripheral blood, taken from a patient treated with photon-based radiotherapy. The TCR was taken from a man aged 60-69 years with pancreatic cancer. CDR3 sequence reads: CASSKASVLQGEFF. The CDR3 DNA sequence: TGTGCCAGCAGCAAAGCCTCAGTTTTGCAGGGAGAGTTCTTC.